This passage covers 28 T cell receptor beta chains from one sample sequenced in a study of T cells in Graves' hyperthyroidism and ophthalmopathy. RNA transcripts provided the source from which TCR beta CDR3 regions were amplified. Primed by the HTBI set, a first-round RT-PCR was run on the TCR CDR3. TCRdb reanalysed the multiplex PCR reads using MiXCR and keeps one entry per CDR3 protein. The sample contains fewer than 750,000 distinct CDR3 sequences, about 15% of which appear only once. The sequenced sample was blood. The receptors stem from a woman aged 50 to 60 with Graves' ophthalmopathy.

This clonotype was counted at least ten times. In nucleotides, the CDR3 is TGTGCCAGCAGCCAGGGAAGTCCCACTGAAGCTTTCTTT. It is translated as CASSQGSPTEAFF. The chain couples TRBV3-1 to TRBJ1-1; D gene ambiguous. The V end lost 3 bases, the J end lost 4 bases, and 9 bases lay between the germline ends. Germline values: CDR1 LGHDT, CDR2 YNNKEL (reference sequence). The CDR3 has 13 residues.

In its sample, this clonotype was seen many times. The chain is built from TRBV20-1 and TRBJ2-7, with D maybe TRBD2 (6 bases). The CDR3 sequence is 14 residues long. CDR1 is DFQATT and CDR2 is SNEGSKA in the germline V gene (reference sequence). V was pared by 3 bases and J by 1 base, with 13 bases between. The CDR3 protein is CSASTGTGSYEQYF. The CDR3 region has the DNA TGCAGTGCTAGTACCGGGACTGGGTCCTACGAGCAGTACTTC.

The sample holds many counts of this clonotype. The chain is built from TRBV20-1 and TRBJ2-1; D is possibly TRBD1 or TRBD2 (5 bases each). Trimming took off 4 bases at V and 5 bases at J, with 18 bases between the two ends. Germline CDR1 DFQATT, CDR2 SNEGSKA (reference sequence). CDR3 length: 15 residues. In DNA, the CDR3 is TGCAGTGCTATAACCGAACAGGACTTCCACAATGAGCAGTTCTTC. It yields the protein CSAITEQDFHNEQFF.

This clonotype showed up many times. The V call is TRBV7-3, the J call TRBJ1-1, with TRBD1 identical over 8 bases. Unmatched junction bases numbered 7, after V lost 2 bases and J lost 5 bases. From germline, CDR1 is SGHTA and CDR2 FQGTGA. This CDR3 region has 15 residues. CDR3 coding DNA: TGTGCCAGCAGCTTATTAGACAGGGGAGATACTGAAGCTTTCTTT. Protein sequence: CASSLLDRGDTEAFF.

The chain recombines TRBV29-1 with TRBJ2-7, with TRBD1 identical over 9 bases. CDR3 length: 13 residues. CDR1 is SQVTM, CDR2 ANQGSEA, per germline. J lost 1 base, V lost 5 bases, and 3 bases had no gene match. CDR3 in DNA: TGCAGCGTTAGACAGGGGGTTTCCTACGAGCAGTACTTC. Translating it yields CSVRQGVSYEQYF.

This clonotype was detected only a few times. The CDR3 sequence: CASSLFGSATNEKLFF. CDR3 DNA sequence: TGTGCCAGCAGTTTGTTTGGGTCTGCAACTAATGAAAAACTGTTTTTT. This chain joins TRBV28 and TRBJ1-4, with D unclear. This CDR3 spans 16 amino acids. The V gene lost 3 bases and the J gene lost 0 bases, with 11 bases spanning the gap. CDR1 MDHEN and CDR2 SYDVKM come from the germline V gene.

This clonotype came up many times. The chain uses TRBV28 and TRBJ2-7; perhaps TRBD1 as D (6 bases). The length of the CDR3 is 14 residues. The ends were cut back, 7 bases at V and 4 bases at J, with 17 bases in the middle. The germline V gene has CDR1 MDHEN and CDR2 SYDVKM. CDR3 loop: CASKHRVVPYEQYF. The CDR3 DNA is TGTGCCAGCAAACACAGGGTGGTTCCTTACGAGCAGTACTTC.

About this clonotype itself: It may be a read error: a sequence one base away is much more abundant. The V call is TRBV4-1, the J call TRBJ2-7, with D perhaps being TRBD1 or TRBD2 (5 bases each). The V end lost 2 bases, the J end lost 2 bases, and 10 bases lay between the germline ends. The CDR3 is 14 residues long. The germline V gene encodes CDR1 MGHRA and CDR2 YSYEKL. The CDR3 here is CASSQPGRTYEQYF. The DNA for the CDR3 is TGCGCCAGCAGCCAACCGGGACGGACCTACGAGCAGTACTTC.

This sequence joins TRBV5-8 and TRBJ1-1, with D unresolved. Trimming left V 0 bases short and J 1 base short, with 10 bases between. The CDR3 covers 15 residues. Germline V gene sequence: CDR1 SGHTS, CDR2 YDEGEE. CDR3 sequence (DNA): TGTGCCAGCAGCTTGGGTGCACACCAGAACACTGAAGCTTTCTTT. Its protein product is CASSLGAHQNTEAFF.

The chain uses TRBV5-1 and TRBJ1-6; 8 nucleotides match TRBD1. Germline values: CDR1 SGHRS, CDR2 YFSETQ. The CDR3 runs to 17 residues. Trimming removed 5 bases from V and 6 bases from J; junction bases left unmatched: 13. DNA of the CDR3: TGCGCCAGCAGACTCAACTCCGGGACAGGTCCTAATTCACCCCTCCACTTT. Amino acid sequence: CASRLNSGTGPNSPLHF.

This clonotype was counted many times. The chain uses TRBV3-1 and TRBJ2-1; TRBD2 matches at 15 bases. The CDR3 extends over 16 amino acids. The junction had 10 bases not matched to a gene; V was cut back by 7 bases and J by 9 bases. Germline CDR1 reads LGHDT; CDR2 reads YNNKEL (reference sequence). The CDR3 sequence is CASTQSPGLAGGEQFF. The CDR3 nucleotides are TGTGCCAGCACCCAGTCCCCGGGACTAGCGGGAGGTGAGCAGTTCTTC.

This clonotype was counted between two and nine times. The chain couples TRBV14 to TRBJ2-6; a possible D gene is TRBD1 (7 bases). The ends were cut back, 4 bases at V and 2 bases at J, with 15 bases in the middle. This CDR3 region has 17 residues. The germline V gene has CDR1 SGHDN and CDR2 FVKESK. CDR3 bases: TGTGCCAGCAGCCCCATCAGGGGGGCGCCTGGGGCCAACGTCCTGACTTTC. Translated: CASSPIRGAPGANVLTF.

This clonotype turned up a few times. CDR3 amino acids: CSVFSGQTNTGELFF. The CDR3 DNA sequence: TGCAGCGTGTTTTCCGGGCAGACGAACACCGGGGAGCTGTTTTTT. The chain carries TRBV29-1 and TRBJ2-2; D gene unclear. V was trimmed by 6 bases and J by 0 bases, leaving 14 bases between them. Per the germline V gene, CDR1 is SQVTM and CDR2 is ANQGSEA. This CDR3 is built from 15 residues.

V usage is TRBV9 and J usage is TRBJ2-3; 10 bases map to TRBD2. The germline CDR1 and CDR2 sequences are SGDLS and YYNGEE. CDR3 size: 13 residues. V trimming: 7 bases; J trimming: 2 bases; junction bases outside the gene matches: 1. This chain's CDR3 is CASGTSDTDTQYF. CDR3 DNA sequence: TGTGCCAGCGGGACTAGCGACACAGATACGCAGTATTTT.

Many counts were recorded for this clonotype. The rearrangement uses TRBV7-8 and TRBJ2-5; no clear D gene. Trimming left V 1 base short and J 5 bases short, with 5 bases between. Germline lookup yields CDR1 SGHVS and CDR2 FQNEAQ. This CDR3 spans 12 amino acids. The CDR3 nucleotides read TGTGCCAGCAGCTTAGTTCCGGAGACCCAGTACTTC. Protein sequence: CASSLVPETQYF.

As concerns this clonotype: Possible read error: a much larger clone is one base away. V usage is TRBV5-1 and J usage is TRBJ2-2; D may match TRBD1 or TRBD2 (5 bases each). This CDR3 has 15 residues. The V gene's germline CDR1 is SGHRS and CDR2 YFSETQ. Here the CDR3 DNA reads TGCGCCAGCAGCCCCCTGACAGCGAACACCGGGGAGCTGCTTTTT. Translating gives CASSPLTANTGELLF.

The table lists this clonotype with many counts. The rearrangement links TRBV7-9 to TRBJ1-1, with 7 bases fitting TRBD1. There are 14 residues in the CDR3. Germline CDR1 and CDR2: SEHNR and FQNEAQ (reference sequence). The V and J ends lost 5 bases and 0 bases, in that order; junction bases with no gene match: 3. The CDR3 nucleotides are TGTGCCAGCAGCCAGGGACAGTTGAACACTGAAGCTTTCTTT. It is translated as CASSQGQLNTEAFF.

This clonotype was detected only a few times. This chain connects TRBV4-1 to TRBJ2-5; maybe TRBD2 (5 bases). Per the germline V gene, CDR1 is MGHRA and CDR2 is YSYEKL. The CDR3 length is 17 residues. Between the trimmed V and J ends, which lost 4 bases and 4 bases, there was a span of 22 bases. The CDR3: CASSPLLRGQSPETQYF. CDR3 sequence (DNA): TGCGCCAGCAGCCCCCTCCTCCGCGGGCAATCCCCAGAGACCCAGTACTTC.

V is TRBV15 and J is TRBJ2-7; the match to TRBD1 covers 7 bases. Germline V gene lookup returns CDR1 LNHNV and CDR2 YYDKDF (reference sequence). The CDR3 totals 14 residues. The V segment lost 3 bases and the J segment 6 bases; nucleotides outside the gene matches: 8. For the CDR3, the DNA is TGTGCCACCAGCAGCAAGGGGGCGACGGGCGAGCAGTACTTC. Translating gives CATSSKGATGEQYF.

This clonotype was observed at least ten times. The CDR3 sequence is CASSTGTSGRPGYEQYF. As DNA, the CDR3 is TGTGCCAGCAGCACCGGGACTAGCGGGAGGCCAGGCTACGAGCAGTACTTC. The chain carries TRBV7-9 and TRBJ2-7, with 15 bases that match TRBD2. The trim removed 5 bases at V and 3 bases at J, leaving 8 bases unmatched. Germline V gives CDR1 SEHNR, CDR2 FQNEAQ (reference sequence). CDR3 length: 17 amino acids.

This clonotype appeared many times. This chain links TRBV7-9 with TRBJ2-5; D might be TRBD1 (6 bases). Germline values: CDR1 SEHNR, CDR2 FQNEAQ (reference sequence). Between the trimmed V and J ends, which lost 4 bases and 4 bases, there was a span of 16 bases. The CDR3 covers 15 residues. The chain's CDR3 is CASSSAQGHTETQYF. DNA of the CDR3: TGTGCCAGCAGCTCAGCCCAGGGACATACAGAGACCCAGTACTTC.

This clonotype was recorded at least ten times. This chain connects TRBV28 to TRBJ2-7; 11 positions agree with TRBD2. Germline V gene data show CDR1 as MDHEN and CDR2 as SYDVKM. The CDR3 loop spans 17 amino acids. Trimming at V came to 2 bases and at J to 1 base, leaving 7 bases not matched to a gene. The DNA for the CDR3 is TGTGCCAGCAGTTTAAATACCGGGACTAGCGGATCCTACGAGCAGTACTTC. It yields the protein CASSLNTGTSGSYEQYF.

This clonotype was seen many times. V usage is TRBV7-2 and J usage is TRBJ2-7; 15 bases are a match to TRBD2. CDR3 length: 16 amino acids. The germline V gene has CDR1 SGHTA and CDR2 FQGNSA. The V gene end was trimmed by 5 bases and the J gene end by 3 bases; junction bases not matched to a gene: 5. CDR3 in DNA: TGTGCCAGCAGCCCAGGGACTAGCGGGAGGTTCTACGAGCAGTACTTC. It is translated as CASSPGTSGRFYEQYF.

This clonotype was recorded many times. This sequence joins TRBV20-1 and TRBJ2-3; no reliable D call. Trimming shortened V by 3 bases and J by 6 bases, and 13 bases separated the two germline ends. There are 13 residues in the CDR3. Germline V gives CDR1 DFQATT, CDR2 SNEGSKA (reference sequence). CDR3 DNA: TGCAGTGCTAGGGATAGTCGTTTGGATACGCAGTATTTT. Translated: CSARDSRLDTQYF.

This chain connects TRBV6-1 to TRBJ2-7; TRBD1 aligns across 7 bases. CDR1 and CDR2 (germline): MNHNS, SASEGT. V shed 5 bases, J shed 3 bases, and the junction held 10 bases outside the gene matches. The CDR3 loop spans 15 amino acids. The CDR3 DNA follows: TGTGCCAGCAGTCGAGGTAGGGACAGAAACTACGAGCAGTACTTC. It specifies CASSRGRDRNYEQYF.

The genes are TRBV20-1 and TRBJ2-7; 13 nucleotides line up with TRBD2. The germline CDR1 and CDR2 sequences are DFQATT and SNEGSKA (reference sequence). The CDR3 length is 13 residues. V lost 4 bases to trimming and J lost 6 bases; unmatched junction nucleotides: 3. CDR3 nucleotides: TGCAGTGCTACCGGGACTAGCGGGACCGAGCAGTACTTC. It encodes CSATGTSGTEQYF.

This clonotype was recorded a few times. This chain uses TRBV7-2 with TRBJ2-7, with D possibly called TRBD1 or TRBD2 (5 bases each). The germline V and J ends were trimmed by 6 bases and 1 base, with 16 bases remaining between them. Germline V gene data show CDR1 as SGHTA and CDR2 as FQGNSA. This CDR3 has 15 amino acids. CDR3 nucleotides: TGTGCCAGCAGAAACCGGGACGGTCTATCCTACGAGCAGTACTTC. This translates into CASRNRDGLSYEQYF.

Many counts were recorded for this clonotype. This chain connects TRBV7-2 to TRBJ1-3; D may be TRBD1 (5 bases). In germline, CDR1 is SGHTA, CDR2 FQGNSA. The CDR3 loop spans 15 amino acids. Trimming shortened V by 1 base and J by 2 bases, and 9 bases separated the two germline ends. CDR3 sequence (DNA): TGTGCCAGCAGCTTAGGAGGGGTAACTGGAAACACCATATATTTT. This encodes CASSLGGVTGNTIYF. The full variable domain, rest sourced from reference TRBV7-2 and TRBJ1-3, is GAGVSQSPSNKVTEKGKDVELRCDPISGHTALYWYRQSLGQGLEFLIYFQGNSAPDKSGLPSDRFSAERTGGSVSTLTIQRTQQEDSAVYLCASSLGGVTGNTIYFGEGSWLTVV.